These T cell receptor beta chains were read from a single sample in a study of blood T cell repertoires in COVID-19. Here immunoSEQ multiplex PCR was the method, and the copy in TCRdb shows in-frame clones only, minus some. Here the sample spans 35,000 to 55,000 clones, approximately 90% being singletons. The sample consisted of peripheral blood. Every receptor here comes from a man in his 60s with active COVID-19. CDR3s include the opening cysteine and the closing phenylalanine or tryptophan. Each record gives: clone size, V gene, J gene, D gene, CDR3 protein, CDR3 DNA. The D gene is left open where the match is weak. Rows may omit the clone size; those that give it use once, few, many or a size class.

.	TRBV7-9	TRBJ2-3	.	CASTLTTGSDTQYF	TGTGCCAGCACCCTTACTACAGGTTCTGATACGCAGTATTTT
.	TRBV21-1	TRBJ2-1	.	CASSKGWGLTYNEQFF	TGTGCCAGCAGCAAAGGGTGGGGACTGACCTACAATGAGCAGTTCTTC
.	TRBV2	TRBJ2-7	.	CASSFPGETYEQYF	TGTGCCAGCAGTTTTCCAGGGGAAACCTACGAGCAGTACTTC
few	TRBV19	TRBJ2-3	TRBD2	CASGLAGTGTQYF	TGTGCCAGCGGACTAGCGGGAACGGGAACGCAGTATTTT
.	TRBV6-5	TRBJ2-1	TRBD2	CASSLSGRASNEQFF	TGTGCCAGCAGTCTAAGCGGGAGGGCCTCTAATGAGCAGTTCTTC
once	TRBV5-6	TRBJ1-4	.	CASSLVGVGEKLFF	TGTGCCAGCAGCTTGGTAGGGGTTGGCGAAAAACTGTTTTTT
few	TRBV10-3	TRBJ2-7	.	CAISESGMRGIYEQYF	TGTGCCATCAGTGAGTCGGGGATGCGAGGGATCTACGAGCAGTACTTC
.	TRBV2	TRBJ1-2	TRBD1	CASSDQGASNYGYTF	TGTGCCAGCAGTGACCAGGGGGCCTCTAACTATGGCTACACCTTC
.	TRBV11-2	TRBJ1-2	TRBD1	CASSLQGGDGYTF	TGTGCCAGCAGCCTACAGGGGGGGGATGGCTACACCTTC
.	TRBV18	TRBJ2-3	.	CASSLSGGTDTQYF	TGTGCCAGCTCCCTAAGCGGTGGGACAGATACGCAGTATTTT
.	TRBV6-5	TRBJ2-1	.	CASLKGTLYNEQFF	TGTGCCAGTCTAAAGGGGACTCTTTACAATGAGCAGTTCTTC
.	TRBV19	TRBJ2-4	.	CASSLTGGLAKNIQYF	TGTGCCAGTAGCTTGACAGGAGGACTAGCCAAAAACATTCAGTACTTC
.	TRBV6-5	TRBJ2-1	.	CASGGDLPYNEQFF	TGTGCCAGCGGAGGGGACCTCCCCTACAATGAGCAGTTCTTC
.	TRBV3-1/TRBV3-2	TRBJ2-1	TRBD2	CASSQSGTSGTEEQFF	TGTGCCAGCAGCCAATCCGGGACTAGCGGGACGGAGGAGCAGTTCTTC
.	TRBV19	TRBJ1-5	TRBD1	CASSIDTGAHQPQHF	TGTGCCAGTAGTATCGATACAGGGGCCCATCAGCCCCAGCATTTT
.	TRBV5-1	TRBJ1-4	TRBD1	CASSWTPIRQGVAEKLFF	TGCGCCAGCAGCTGGACCCCAATCAGACAGGGGGTTGCTGAAAAACTGTTTTTT
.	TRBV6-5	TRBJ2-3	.	CASSSSGTSTDTQYF	TGTGCCAGCAGCTCTTCCGGGACTAGCACAGATACGCAGTATTTT
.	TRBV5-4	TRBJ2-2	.	CASSPKQGAGELFF	TGTGCCAGCAGCCCAAAGCAGGGTGCCGGGGAGCTGTTTTTT
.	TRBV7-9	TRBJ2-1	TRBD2	CASSLAGTSFDEQFF	TGTGCCAGCAGCTTAGCGGGGACTAGTTTCGATGAGCAGTTCTTC
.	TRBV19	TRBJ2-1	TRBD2	CASRGQLAGGSYNEQFF	TGTGCCAGTAGGGGACAGCTAGCGGGAGGTTCCTACAATGAGCAGTTCTTC
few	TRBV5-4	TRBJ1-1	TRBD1	CASSLDRGVTEAFF	TGTGCCAGCAGCTTGGACAGGGGGGTCACTGAAGCTTTCTTT
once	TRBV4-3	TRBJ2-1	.	CASSRGRAGAPYNEQFF	TGCGCCAGCAGCCGGGGGCGGGCCGGGGCCCCCTACAATGAGCAGTTCTTC
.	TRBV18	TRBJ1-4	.	CASSPSTSRDEKLFF	TGTGCCAGCTCACCAAGTACTAGCAGGGATGAAAAACTGTTTTTT
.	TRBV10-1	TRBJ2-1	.	CASSRTTDSSYNEQFF	TGCGCCAGCAGTAGGACGACAGATAGCTCCTACAATGAGCAGTTCTTC
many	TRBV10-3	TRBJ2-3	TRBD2	CATAPGTSSTDTQYF	TGTGCCACCGCTCCCGGGACTAGCAGCACAGATACGCAGTATTTT
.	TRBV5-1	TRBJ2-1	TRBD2	CASSPYVGLAGENEQFF	TGCGCCAGCAGCCCATACGTAGGACTAGCGGGAGAGAATGAGCAGTTCTTC
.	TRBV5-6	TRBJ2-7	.	CASSQPPDGEAYEQYF	TGTGCCAGCAGCCAACCGCCCGACGGTGAGGCCTACGAGCAGTACTTC
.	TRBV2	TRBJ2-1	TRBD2	CASSEGLAGDEGEQFF	TGTGCCAGCAGTGAGGGACTAGCGGGAGATGAAGGTGAGCAGTTCTTC
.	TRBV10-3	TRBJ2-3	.	CATREWGADTQYF	TGTGCCACTCGGGAGTGGGGCGCAGATACGCAGTATTTT
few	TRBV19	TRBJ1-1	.	CASSITAGRINTEAFF	TGTGCCAGTAGTATAACGGCAGGGCGAATTAACACTGAAGCTTTCTTT
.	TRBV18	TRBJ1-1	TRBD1	CASSQGQARTEAFF	TGTGCCAGCTCCCAGGGACAGGCGAGGACTGAAGCTTTCTTT
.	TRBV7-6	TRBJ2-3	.	CASSDKPGLGDTQYF	TGTGCCAGCAGTGATAAGCCAGGACTTGGCGATACGCAGTATTTT
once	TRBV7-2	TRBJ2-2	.	CASSASSQGGITNTGELFF	TGTGCCAGCAGCGCTAGTTCCCAGGGAGGCATCACCAACACCGGGGAGCTGTTTTTT
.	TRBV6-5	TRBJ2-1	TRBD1	CASRGRGTGVNEQFF	TGTGCCAGCAGGGGCCGGGGGACAGGGGTAAATGAGCAGTTCTTC
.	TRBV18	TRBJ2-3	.	CASSPGLLDTQYF	TGTGCCAGCTCACCCGGACTTCTAGATACGCAGTATTTT
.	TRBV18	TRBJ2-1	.	CASSPPVLRLYNEQFF	TGTGCCAGCTCACCACCGGTTCTGCGACTCTACAATGAGCAGTTCTTC
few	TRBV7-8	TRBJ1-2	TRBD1	CASSPTGGYGYTF	TGTGCCAGCAGCCCGACAGGGGGATATGGCTACACCTTC
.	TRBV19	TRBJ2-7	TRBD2	CASTDSGSTREQYF	TGTGCCAGTACGGATAGCGGGAGTACGAGGGAGCAGTACTTC
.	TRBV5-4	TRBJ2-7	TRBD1	CASTAQGATYEQYF	TGTGCCAGCACCGCGCAGGGGGCGACCTACGAGCAGTACTTC
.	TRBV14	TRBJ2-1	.	CASSHRAGFPYNEQFF	TGTGCCAGCAGCCATCGGGCGGGGTTTCCCTACAATGAGCAGTTCTTC
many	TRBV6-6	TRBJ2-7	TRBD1	CASSPGQGTHEQYF	TGTGCCAGCAGCCCGGGACAGGGGACCCACGAGCAGTACTTC
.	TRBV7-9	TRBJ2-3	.	CASTLQGSTDTQYF	TGTGCCAGCACCCTACAGGGTTCCACAGATACGCAGTATTTT
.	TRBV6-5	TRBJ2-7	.	CASSPEWASYEQYF	TGTGCCAGCAGCCCAGAATGGGCCAGCTACGAGCAGTACTTC
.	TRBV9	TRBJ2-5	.	CASSVGGAETQYF	TGTGCCAGCAGCGTAGGCGGAGCGGAGACCCAGTACTTC
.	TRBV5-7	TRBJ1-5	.	CASSPQGYSNQPQHF	TGTGCCAGCAGCCCTCAGGGGTATAGCAATCAGCCCCAGCATTTT
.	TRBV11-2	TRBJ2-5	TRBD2	CASSLDLGASGRWHF	TGTGCCAGCAGCTTAGATCTAGGGGCTAGCGGGAGATGGCACTTC
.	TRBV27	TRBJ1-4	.	CASSFGQGLDEKLFF	TGTGCCAGCAGTTTTGGGCAGGGCTTAGATGAAAAACTGTTTTTT
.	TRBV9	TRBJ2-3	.	CASSVALLADTQYF	TGTGCCAGCAGCGTGGCCCTACTAGCAGATACGCAGTATTTT
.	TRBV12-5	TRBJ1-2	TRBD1	CASGLVLQGLNYGYTF	TGTGCTAGTGGTTTGGTCTTACAGGGGCTTAACTATGGCTACACCTTC
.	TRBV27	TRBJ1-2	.	CASSGDRNYGYTF	TGTGCCAGCAGCGGAGACAGGAACTATGGCTACACCTTC
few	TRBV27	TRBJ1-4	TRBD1	CASRELTGAGATNEKLFF	TGTGCCAGCAGAGAACTGACAGGGGCCGGTGCAACTAATGAAAAACTGTTTTTT
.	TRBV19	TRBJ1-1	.	CASTKSTGKYTEAFF	TGTGCCAGTACCAAATCAACAGGGAAATACACTGAAGCTTTCTTT
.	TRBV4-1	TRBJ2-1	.	CASSPLSGLGLGNEQFF	TGCGCCAGCAGCCCCCTATCGGGACTCGGATTGGGGAATGAGCAGTTCTTC
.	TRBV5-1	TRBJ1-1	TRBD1	CASSATGSTEAFF	TGCGCCAGCAGTGCGACAGGGTCCACTGAAGCTTTCTTT
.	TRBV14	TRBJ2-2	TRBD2	CASSQGLAGYTGELFF	TGTGCCAGCAGCCAAGGGCTAGCGGGTTACACCGGGGAGCTGTTTTTT